Following are 29 T cell receptor beta chains from one sample sequenced in a study of blood T cells in healthy people across ages. Primed by a sample-barcoded 5' primer and a J-beta primer mix, a second PCR proceeded for 7 to 11 cycles. TCRdb reprocessed the 5' RACE reads with MiXCR, giving one entry per CDR3 protein. The profile shows about 2 million distinct CDR3 sequences, just under 50% of them singletons. The sequenced sample consisted of blood. The receptors were sampled from a middle-aged woman in good health.

A note on this clonotype: One junction end disagrees with the germline gene, perhaps due to a read error. The rearrangement joins TRBV12-3 or TRBV12-4 to TRBJ2-1; D remains unclear. The CDR3 is 13 residues long. CDR3 in DNA: TGTGCCAGCAGACCAGGATCCTACAATGTGCAGTTCTTC. Its translation: CASRPGSYNVQFF.

This sequence joins TRBV29-1 and TRBJ2-3, with 9 nucleotides matching TRBD2. V shed 7 bases, J shed 2 bases, and the junction held 10 bases outside the gene matches. Per the germline V gene, CDR1 is SQVTM and CDR2 is ANQGSEA. This CDR3 has 15 amino acids. Here the CDR3 reads CSAMRLAVLTDTQYF. The CDR3 DNA reads TGCAGCGCCATGAGACTAGCGGTACTCACAGATACGCAGTATTTT.

The chain couples TRBV4-2 to TRBJ2-7; a possible D gene is TRBD1 (5 bases). Near its end, the DNA agrees better with TRBJ2-5, so the J call may be wrong. CDR3 length: 14 residues. Germline assignment: CDR1 LGHNA and CDR2 YNFKEQ. CDR3 amino acids: CASKVRQGEETQYF. CDR3 sequence (DNA): TGTGCCAGCAAGGTGAGGCAGGGTGAAGAGACCCAGTACTTC.

CDR3 loop: CASSSSWSRSSYNEQYF. The CDR3 nucleotides read TGTGCCAGCAGCTCCTCGTGGAGCAGGAGCTCCTACAATGAGCAGTACTTC. The gene calls are TRBV7-7 and TRBJ2-1; D is uncertain. The DNA end is a closer match to TRBJ2-7, so the J assignment may be wrong. The germline V gene has CDR1 SSHAT and CDR2 FNYEAQ (reference sequence). The CDR3 extends over 17 amino acids.

This clonotype has only a few counts. The CDR3 bases are TGCAGTGCCCTGGGACAGGGGGTCACCCTTTCGATGAACACTGAAGCTTTCTTT. Amino acids: CSALGQGVTLSMNTEAFF. V usage is TRBV20-1 and J usage is TRBJ1-1; TRBD1 matches at 11 bases. Trimming at V came to 6 bases and at J to 0 bases, leaving 15 bases not matched to a gene. Germline CDR1 is DFQATT and CDR2 is SNEGSKA (reference sequence). This CDR3 is built from 18 residues.

A few counts support this clonotype. V gene TRBV5-1 combines with J gene TRBJ2-5; 9 bases are shared with TRBD2. This CDR3 contains 15 residues. Germline assignment: CDR1 SGHRS and CDR2 YFSETQ. The junction had 4 bases not matched to a gene; V was cut back by 0 bases and J by 4 bases. CDR3 DNA sequence: TGCGCCAGCAGCTTGGAATTGCGGGGGGGAGAGACCCAGTACTTC. The encoded protein is CASSLELRGGETQYF. The whole variable domain, filled in from reference TRBV5-1 and TRBJ2-5, reads KAGVTQTPRYLIKTRGQQVTLSCSPISGHRSVSWYQQTPGQGLQFLFEYFSETQRNKGNFPGRFSGRQFSNSRSEMNVSTLELGDSALYLCASSLELRGGETQYFGPGTRLLVL.

The chain links TRBV2 to TRBJ2-3; TRBD2 agrees at 7 bases. V dropped 7 bases and J dropped 0; count of bases not matched to a gene: 7. Germline values: CDR1 SNHLY, CDR2 FYNNEI. This CDR3 has 15 amino acids. The CDR3 DNA is TGTGCCAGCATCGGAAGCGGGGCTAGCACAGATACGCAGTATTTT. Its translation is CASIGSGASTDTQYF.

In this sample, this clonotype turned up a few times. The rearrangement joins TRBV29-1 to TRBJ2-3; D gene unclear. Germline-derived CDR1 and CDR2 are SQVTM and ANQGSEA. The CDR3 is 13 residues long. Trimming removed 7 bases at V and 2 bases at J, with 13 bases between. The CDR3 DNA sequence: TGCAGCGCCGGTGGGCAGTACACAGATACGCAGTATTTT. This encodes CSAGGQYTDTQYF.

This sequence joins TRBV14 and TRBJ2-1, with 8 nucleotides matching TRBD2. Germline CDR1 and CDR2: SGHDN and FVKESK. Trimming cost V 4 bases and J 5 bases; bases outside gene matches: 4. The CDR3 runs to 14 residues. DNA for the CDR3: TGTGCCAGCAGCCGGAATAGCGGGGACAATGAGCAGTTCTTC. This translates into CASSRNSGDNEQFF. The whole variable domain, filled in from reference TRBV14 and TRBJ2-1, reads EAGVTQFPSHSVIEKGQTVTLRCDPISGHDNLYWYRRVMGKEIKFLLHFVKESKQDESGMPNNRFLAERTGGTYSTLKVQPAELEDSGVYFCASSRNSGDNEQFFGPGTRLTVL.

The rearrangement uses TRBV7-9 and TRBJ2-1, with TRBD2 matching over 10 bases. Unmatched junction bases numbered 10, after V lost 6 bases and J lost 5 bases. The CDR3 loop spans 16 amino acids. Germline V gives CDR1 SEHNR, CDR2 FQNEAQ (reference sequence). The CDR3 loop is CASRYQTSGYHNEQFF. In DNA form, the CDR3 reads TGTGCCAGCAGGTACCAGACTAGCGGGTACCACAATGAGCAGTTCTTC.

This clonotype appeared a few times. The V gene is TRBV9, the J gene TRBJ2-4; D gene uncertain. Germline lookup yields CDR1 SGDLS and CDR2 YYNGEE. The V end was cut by 3 bases, the J end by 0 bases, with 7 bases between. The CDR3 is made up of 14 amino acids. The DNA of the CDR3 is TGTGCCAGCAGCGGGATTTTAGCCAAAAACATTCAGTACTTC. Translating it yields CASSGILAKNIQYF. Looking up the rest from reference TRBV9 and TRBJ2-4 gives the full variable domain: DSGVTQTPKHLITATGQRVTLRCSPRSGDLSVYWYQQSLDQGLQFLIQYYNGEERAKGNILERFSAQQFPDLHSELNLSSLELGDSALYFCASSGILAKNIQYFGAGTRLSVL.

This chain joins TRBV7-2 and TRBJ2-5; no firm D call. This CDR3 spans 15 amino acids. CDR1 SGHTA and CDR2 FQGNSA come from the germline V gene. V lost 3 bases, J lost 0 bases, and 11 bases lay in between. The CDR3 nucleotides read TGTGCCAGCAGCTTTAGGAGAAGCAACCAAGAGACCCAGTACTTC. Translation: CASSFRRSNQETQYF.

The gene calls are TRBV4-2 and TRBJ2-7; 9 bases agree with TRBD1. Germline assignment: CDR1 LGHNA and CDR2 YNFKEQ. J lost 3 bases, V lost 1 base, and 7 bases had no gene match. The CDR3 totals 16 residues. The CDR3 protein is CASSQGLGQGDYEQYF. The DNA for the CDR3 is TGTGCCAGCAGCCAAGGATTGGGACAGGGAGACTACGAGCAGTACTTC.

The V call is TRBV29-1, the J call TRBJ2-5; possible D gene TRBD2, 6 bases. CDR3 length equals 10 residues. CDR1 and CDR2 (germline): SQVTM, ANQGSEA. The CDR3 loop is CGFSEGAQYF. DNA for the CDR3: TGCGGCTTCTCGGAGGGAGCCCAGTACTTC.

The sample holds one count of this clonotype. The V gene is TRBV28, the J gene TRBJ1-1; D ambiguous. The V and J ends lost 4 bases and 0 bases respectively, with 12 bases between them. The CDR3 extends over 15 amino acids. Germline CDR1 reads MDHEN; CDR2 reads SYDVKM. The CDR3 DNA reads as TGTGCCAGCAGTTCTCGTGGGCCAATGAACACTGAAGCTTTCTTT. Protein: CASSSRGPMNTEAFF.

This clonotype showed up just once. The junction departs from the called germline gene at one end, perhaps through a read error. The chain recombines TRBV27 with TRBJ2-2, with D maybe TRBD2 (6 bases). The CDR3 length is 14 residues. Germline values: CDR1 MNHEY, CDR2 SMNVEV (reference sequence). The CDR3 region is CASSSYGVSGGLFF. The CDR3 region has the DNA TGTGCCAGCAGTTCGTACGGGGTTTCCGGGGGGCTGTTTTTT.

The chain employs TRBV20-1 and TRBJ1-1, with no clear D. V lost 0 bases to trimming and J lost 2 bases, with 13 bases between them. CDR3 size: 15 residues. CDR1 DFQATT and CDR2 SNEGSKA come from the germline V gene (reference sequence). For the CDR3, the DNA is TGCAGTGCTAGAGATAGGAGATCAGCAAACACTGAAGCTTTCTTT. It yields the protein CSARDRRSANTEAFF.

In this sample, this clonotype turned up a few times. The chain combines TRBV10-3 with TRBJ2-5; 8 bases match TRBD2. The ends lost 10 bases at V and 2 bases at J; junction bases unmatched: 6. From germline, CDR1 is ENHRY and CDR2 SYGVKD. CDR3 length: 13 amino acids. In DNA, the CDR3 is TGTGCCACCCGGGGGGGGCAGCAAGAGACCCAGTACTTC. This translates into CATRGGQQETQYF.

This clonotype was picked up a small number of times. This sequence joins TRBV11-1 and TRBJ2-5, with 9 bases identical to TRBD1. Germline CDR1 is SGHAT and CDR2 is FQDESV (reference sequence). This CDR3 comprises 16 residues. The V segment lost 5 bases and the J segment 1 base; nucleotides outside the gene matches: 8. As DNA, the CDR3 is TGTGCCAGCAGCCCAGGGACAGGGCCCCGCCAAGAGACCCAGTACTTC. Translation gives CASSPGTGPRQETQYF.

This clonotype appeared a few times. CDR3 bases: TGCGCCAGCAGCACCGGGACAGGGAGCAATGAGCAGTTCTTC. Encoded protein: CASSTGTGSNEQFF. The chain links TRBV4-3 to TRBJ2-1, with 9 bases fitting TRBD1. Trimming removed 5 bases from V and 6 bases from J; junction bases left unmatched: 5. Germline V CDR1 and CDR2: LGHNA, YSLEER. This CDR3 comprises 14 residues.

This clonotype was found a few times. The chain recombines TRBV7-2 with TRBJ2-5; the D gene is possibly TRBD2 (7 bases). CDR3 length: 13 residues. Trimming took 5 bases from V and 5 from J, leaving 12 bases between them. Germline V gene lookup returns CDR1 SGHTA and CDR2 FQGNSA. CDR3 bases: TGTGCCAGCAGCCCGGGGGGCACGGAGACCCAGTACTTC. Protein product: CASSPGGTETQYF.

This rearrangement joins TRBV20-1 to TRBJ2-1, with 11 bases identical to TRBD2. CDR3 size: 16 residues. Germline CDR1 and CDR2: DFQATT and SNEGSKA (reference sequence). With V trimmed by 6 bases and J by 4 bases, 11 bases remained unmatched. The CDR3 DNA sequence: TGCAGTGCAAAGTGGTTAGCGGGGGGGCGGTACAATGAGCAGTTCTTC. Residues: CSAKWLAGGRYNEQFF.

This clonotype was seen a handful of times. This chain uses TRBV27 with TRBJ2-3; D gene uncertain. The CDR3 is 15 residues long. Trimming shortened V by 3 bases and J by 2 bases, and 12 bases separated the two germline ends. Per the germline V gene, CDR1 is MNHEY and CDR2 is SMNVEV (reference sequence). The CDR3 nucleotides are TGTGCCAGCAGTTTGAGAGGTGAGGACACAGATACGCAGTATTTT. Its protein is CASSLRGEDTDTQYF.

This clonotype was counted once. The chain combines TRBV4-2 with TRBJ2-1; the D is unclear. CDR1 is LGHNA and CDR2 is YNFKEQ in the germline V gene. The CDR3 runs to 17 residues. The ends were cut back, 4 bases at V and 0 bases at J, with 16 bases in the middle. CDR3 amino acids: CASSPVRALSSYNEQFF. The DNA of the CDR3 is TGTGCCAGCAGCCCGGTCCGTGCCCTTTCCTCCTACAATGAGCAGTTCTTC.

The CDR3, as DNA: TGTGCCAGCAGCTTAAGCAGCTCGGTTCAGCCCCAGCATTTT. Amino acid sequence: CASSLSSSVQPQHF. The chain employs TRBV7-9 and TRBJ1-5; D not certain. The CDR3 spans 14 residues. CDR1 and CDR2 (germline): SEHNR, FQNEAQ (reference sequence). V lost 2 bases and J 6 bases, leaving 11 bases between the germline ends.

The J gene is TRBJ2-7, the V gene TRBV20-1; 7 bases are shared with TRBD1. Per the germline V gene, CDR1 is DFQATT and CDR2 is SNEGSKA (reference sequence). Unmatched junction bases numbered 8, after V lost 0 bases and J lost 0 bases. This CDR3 is built from 16 residues. The CDR3 DNA follows: TGCAGTGCTAGAGATTTAGAGGGGACAGCCTCCTACGAGCAGTACTTC. It translates to CSARDLEGTASYEQYF.

This clonotype was counted between two and nine times. The V gene is TRBV29-1, the J gene TRBJ2-5; perhaps D is TRBD1 or TRBD2 (5 bases each). CDR1 and CDR2 (germline): SQVTM, ANQGSEA. This CDR3 spans 12 amino acids. V was shortened by 2 bases and J by 5 bases, with 9 bases between the two germline ends. The CDR3 DNA follows: TGCAGCGTTGAATCGGGACGGGAGACCCAGTACTTC. Its protein is CSVESGRETQYF.

This chain uses TRBV20-1 with TRBJ2-3, with 16 bases that match TRBD2. V shed 0 bases, J shed 0 bases, and the junction held 3 bases outside the gene matches. CDR1 is DFQATT and CDR2 is SNEGSKA in the germline V gene (reference sequence). The CDR3 loop spans 18 amino acids. CDR3 in DNA: TGCAGTGCTAGAGACCCGGGACTAGCGGGGGGGAGCACAGATACGCAGTATTTT. Translating gives CSARDPGLAGGSTDTQYF.

This chain joins TRBV5-1 and TRBJ2-7; D is unresolved. Trimming left V 1 base short and J 4 bases short, with 12 bases between. Per germline, CDR1 SGHRS and CDR2 YFSETQ. The length of the CDR3 is 14 residues. CDR3 region: CASSLNAWEYEQYF. In nucleotides, the CDR3 is TGCGCCAGCAGCTTGAACGCGTGGGAATACGAGCAGTACTTC.